This T cell receptor beta chain was captured in a study of control samples from healthy donors and cancer patients. Some clones are missing from TCRdb's copy, which holds only in-frame ones; the method was immunoSEQ multiplex PCR. The table shows 40,000 to 50,000 clones, with 90% to 95% occurring only once. The CDR3 spans 16 residues. Trimming removed 5 bases from V and 5 bases from J, with 22 bases in between. From germline, CDR1 is SEHNR and CDR2 FQNEAQ (reference sequence). The rearrangement links TRBV7-9 to TRBJ2-7; a possible D gene is TRBD1 (5 bases). This TCR was recovered from a man aged 60 to 75 in good health. Input material: blood. The CDR3 protein is CASSPRTTMGPHEQYF. The CDR3 coding sequence is TGTGCCAGCAGCCCCCGCACAACAATGGGGCCCCACGAGCAGTACTTC.